These 31 T cell receptor beta chains share one sample of origin, sequenced in a study of T cell repertoires in cytomegalovirus infection (dated by TCRdb to about 2019). The data were produced on an Illumina HiSeq 1500. TCRdb handled the public reads itself, with Q25 trimming in fastp and clone calling in MiXCR, and kept productive beta chains. Every distinct CDR3 protein forms one entry, paired with its most common genes and DNA. This sample holds more than 200,000 distinct CDR3 sequences; approximately 9% were observed only once. Together, the top ten hold less than 15% of the sample. Sequenced material: PBMCs. The receptors come from a human donor in good health (CMV status not recorded). Some clones in this sample may be carry-over from other donors' samples.

This clonotype has more than one count but fewer than ten. The chain is built from TRBV6-2 or TRBV6-3 and TRBJ1-1; D gene ambiguous. The CDR3 loop spans 14 amino acids. The germline V and J ends were trimmed by 5 bases and 0 bases, with 10 bases remaining between them. Per germline, CDR1 MNHEY and CDR2 SVGEGT. CDR3 bases: TGTGCCAGCAGTCTGCCATACATGAACACTGAAGCTTTCTTT. Its translation: CASSLPYMNTEAFF.

This clonotype turned up a few times. V and J are TRBV15 and TRBJ2-3; TRBD1 might be the D (6 bases). Germline V CDR1 and CDR2: LNHNV, YYDKDF (reference sequence). V shed 0 bases and J shed 2 bases, with 12 bases lying between them. The CDR3 is 16 residues long. CDR3 amino acids: CATSRDQGPFTDTQYF. For the CDR3, the DNA is TGTGCCACCAGCAGAGATCAGGGGCCATTCACAGATACGCAGTATTTT.

This clonotype came up many times. The chain combines TRBV27 with TRBJ1-5, with D possibly TRBD1 on 6 matching bases. Germline V gives CDR1 MNHEY, CDR2 SMNVEV (reference sequence). CDR3 length equals 15 residues. Trimming took 3 bases from V and 3 from J, leaving 12 bases between them. The CDR3 DNA sequence: TGTGCCAGCAGTTTTTCGGGGGCGTACAATCAGCCCCAGCATTTT. Residues: CASSFSGAYNQPQHF.

This clonotype was counted ten times or more. V is TRBV7-9 and J is TRBJ2-4; no clear D. CDR1 and CDR2 (germline): SEHNR, FQNEAQ (reference sequence). Trimming stripped 1 base from V and 0 bases from J, with 1 base between. The CDR3 has 13 residues. CDR3 region: CASSLGAKNIQYF. The CDR3 bases are TGTGCCAGCAGCTTAGGAGCCAAAAACATTCAGTACTTC.

There are many counts of this clonotype. V is TRBV7-2 and J is TRBJ2-7, with D possibly TRBD1 on 6 matching bases. CDR1 and CDR2 (germline): SGHTA, FQGNSA. The V gene lost 5 bases and the J gene lost 2 bases, with 10 bases spanning the gap. The CDR3 has 13 amino acids. The CDR3 DNA sequence: TGTGCCAGCAGCCCCAGGACAGCCTACGAGCAGTACTTC. It codes for CASSPRTAYEQYF.

The V and J genes are TRBV6-2 or TRBV6-3 and TRBJ1-1; D is perhaps TRBD1 (5 bases). With 7 bases removed from V and 1 base from J, the gap between germline ends came to 10 bases. This CDR3 is 13 amino acids long. From germline, CDR1 is MNHEY and CDR2 SVGEGT. The CDR3 region has the DNA TGTGCCAGCATTAAAGGGGCGAACACTGAAGCTTTCTTT. It is translated as CASIKGANTEAFF.

The chain is built from TRBV28 and TRBJ2-1; D gene unclear. Deletions cut 8 bases from V and 15 bases from J, with 14 bases between. Germline CDR1 MDHEN, CDR2 SYDVKM. CDR3 length equals 10 residues. The CDR3 loop reads CASGPPKGFF. DNA for the CDR3: TGTGCCAGCGGACCTCCAAAGGGGTTCTTC.

This clonotype was detected many times. The J gene is TRBJ1-1, the V gene TRBV19; TRBD1 might be the D (5 bases). V was trimmed by 5 bases and J by 4 bases, leaving 11 bases between them. CDR1 and CDR2 (germline): LNHDA, SQIVND (reference sequence). The CDR3 loop spans 13 amino acids. As DNA, the CDR3 is TGTGCCAGTAGTGACAGACTTATCACTGAAGCTTTCTTT. This sequence encodes CASSDRLITEAFF.

This clonotype has a handful of counts. The rearrangement joins TRBV7-2 to TRBJ2-3, with 7 bases fitting TRBD1. The CDR3 has 14 residues. CDR1 SGHTA and CDR2 FQGNSA come from the germline V gene. Unmatched junction bases numbered 3, after V lost 2 bases and J lost 4 bases. The CDR3 spells CASSLNRGPDTQYF. CDR3 DNA sequence: TGTGCCAGCAGCTTAAACAGGGGCCCAGATACGCAGTATTTT.

This clonotype was seen ten or more times. The rearrangement uses TRBV19 and TRBJ2-5, with a possible D match to TRBD1 (6 bases). This CDR3 spans 14 amino acids. The germline gives CDR1 LNHDA, CDR2 SQIVND (reference sequence). Trimming shortened V by 6 bases and J by 2 bases, and 13 bases separated the two germline ends. The chain's CDR3 is CASRARDTQETQYF. The DNA of the CDR3 is TGTGCCAGTAGGGCCCGGGACACACAAGAGACCCAGTACTTC. Full variable domain (rest looked up from reference TRBV19 and TRBJ2-5): DGGITQSPKYLFRKEGQNVTLSCEQNLNHDAMYWYRQDPGQGLRLIYYSQIVNDFQKGDIAEGYSVSREKKESFPLTVTSAQKNPTAFYLCASRARDTQETQYFGPGTRLLVL.

This clonotype was observed many times. The CDR3 protein is CAWSAGGNYGYTF. For the CDR3, the DNA is TGTGCCTGGAGTGCCGGGGGGAACTATGGCTACACCTTC. The chain links TRBV30 to TRBJ1-2; tentatively, D is TRBD1 (5 bases). The CDR3 loop spans 13 amino acids. V gave up 1 base and J gave up 2 bases, with 8 bases separating them. Germline lookup yields CDR1 GTSNPN and CDR2 SVGIG (reference sequence).

Many counts were recorded for this clonotype. The V gene is TRBV7-2, the J gene TRBJ2-1; possible D gene TRBD2, 6 bases. This CDR3 spans 15 amino acids. CDR1 is SGHTA and CDR2 is FQGNSA in the germline V gene. The V gene lost 3 bases and the J gene lost 3 bases, with 12 bases spanning the gap. CDR3 coding DNA: TGTGCCAGCAGCTTGAGGGACGGGGGCTACAATGAGCAGTTCTTC. Its translation: CASSLRDGGYNEQFF.

This clonotype was seen repeatedly, ten times or more. In DNA, the CDR3 is TGTGCCAGCAGCGGTGGACAGGGGAGTCGTGGCTACACCTTC. Translation gives CASSGGQGSRGYTF. This chain uses TRBV7-6 with TRBJ1-2; TRBD1 matches 9 bases. This CDR3 has 14 amino acids. Losses at the gene ends were 5 bases for V and 7 bases for J; bases not matched to a gene: 8. CDR1 is SGHVS, CDR2 FNYEAQ, per germline.

This clonotype was seen a few times. The chain carries TRBV6-1 and TRBJ1-5, with TRBD1 matching over 7 bases. With 6 bases clipped from V and 5 bases from J, the junction kept 1 base outside the gene matches. Germline-derived CDR1 and CDR2 are MNHNS and SASEGT. The CDR3 has 12 amino acids. The CDR3 loop reads CASSRGYQPQHF. DNA of the CDR3: TGTGCCAGCAGCAGGGGGTATCAGCCCCAGCATTTT.

The sample holds many counts of this clonotype. The chain couples TRBV6-2 or TRBV6-3 to TRBJ2-1; 12 bases fit TRBD2. V lost 5 bases and J lost 1; bases outside the gene matches: 9. This CDR3 comprises 18 residues. CDR1 and CDR2 from the germline V gene are MNHEY and SVGEGT. The CDR3 spells CASSGLWTSGKSYNEQFF. The CDR3 DNA reads TGTGCCAGCAGTGGCCTTTGGACTAGCGGGAAATCCTACAATGAGCAGTTCTTC.

The chain recombines TRBV7-9 with TRBJ1-1; TRBD1 might be the D (5 bases). Trimming shortened V by 5 bases and J by 6 bases, and 13 bases separated the two germline ends. The germline V gene has CDR1 SEHNR and CDR2 FQNEAQ (reference sequence). The CDR3 has 13 residues. CDR3: CASSQTGRAEAFF. The CDR3 DNA reads as TGTGCCAGCAGCCAAACGGGGCGCGCTGAAGCTTTCTTT.

This clonotype was detected many times. This sequence joins TRBV11-2 and TRBJ2-7; maybe TRBD2 (6 bases). Trimming left V 5 bases short and J 1 base short, with 18 bases between. CDR1 is SGHAT, CDR2 FQNNGV, per germline. This CDR3 has 16 amino acids. CDR3 bases: TGTGCCAGCAGCCCGAGTCGTGGGACTGATTCCTACGAGCAGTACTTC. Residues: CASSPSRGTDSYEQYF.

This clonotype has ten or more counts. The rearrangement links TRBV7-2 to TRBJ1-2; tentatively, D is TRBD1 (5 bases). V lost 5 bases to trimming and J lost 7 bases, with 20 bases between them. The germline V gene has CDR1 SGHTA and CDR2 FQGNSA. This CDR3 contains 15 residues. DNA for the CDR3: TGTGCCAGCAGCCACTTCGTCAGGGTGGAGGCTGGCTACACCTTC. It codes for CASSHFVRVEAGYTF.

The J gene is TRBJ1-1, the V gene TRBV29-1; 8 nucleotides match TRBD1. Germline V CDR1 and CDR2: SQVTM, ANQGSEA. The CDR3 is made up of 13 amino acids. Germline trimming cut 5 bases from V and 3 bases from J; bases unmatched to any gene: 5. The CDR3 spells CSVPQQGDTEAFF. The CDR3 DNA reads TGCAGCGTTCCCCAACAGGGGGACACTGAAGCTTTCTTT. The whole variable domain, filled in from reference TRBV29-1 and TRBJ1-1, reads SAVISQKPSRDICQRGTSLTIQCQVDSQVTMMFWYRQQPGQSLTLIATANQGSEATYESGFVIDKFPISRPNLTFSTLTVSNMSPEDSSIYLCSVPQQGDTEAFFGQGTRLTVV.

This clonotype came up many times. The rearrangement uses TRBV7-2 and TRBJ2-1, with D unresolved. The length of the CDR3 is 13 residues. Germline V lookup: CDR1 SGHTA, CDR2 FQGNSA. V shed 0 bases and J shed 7 bases, with 7 bases lying between them. CDR3 loop: CASSLARRNEQFF. The CDR3 DNA follows: TGTGCCAGCAGCTTAGCGCGAAGGAATGAGCAGTTCTTC.

In this sample, this clonotype turned up many times. This sequence joins TRBV29-1 and TRBJ2-2, with 10 bases fitting TRBD1. CDR3 length equals 15 residues. Germline CDR1 reads SQVTM; CDR2 reads ANQGSEA. V lost 3 bases and J lost 4; bases outside the gene matches: 5. The CDR3 region has the DNA TGCAGCGTTGAGGAGGGGACAGGGGCCACCGGGGAGCTGTTTTTT. Its protein product is CSVEEGTGATGELFF.

This clonotype appeared many times. V and J are TRBV11-2 and TRBJ2-7, with 7 bases fitting TRBD2. Trimming removed 1 base from V and 9 bases from J; junction bases left unmatched: 12. Germline assignment: CDR1 SGHAT and CDR2 FQNNGV. The CDR3 has 15 amino acids. CDR3 region: CASSLGGGSSLGQYF. The DNA for the CDR3 is TGTGCCAGCAGCTTAGGCGGCGGGAGTTCCCTAGGGCAGTACTTC.

The rearrangement joins TRBV20-1 to TRBJ2-7; D is perhaps TRBD1 or TRBD2 (5 bases each). The CDR3 sequence is 13 residues long. Per the germline V gene, CDR1 is DFQATT and CDR2 is SNEGSKA (reference sequence). Trimming shortened V by 3 bases and J by 2 bases, and 11 bases separated the two germline ends. CDR3 region: CSASPMGAYEQYF. The CDR3 DNA is TGCAGTGCTAGTCCGATGGGGGCCTACGAGCAGTACTTC.

This clonotype was picked up many times. The germline gene is not matched at one end of the junction; a read error may be the cause. This chain connects TRBV28 to TRBJ2-1; TRBD1 agrees at 9 bases. The V gene's germline CDR1 is MDHEN and CDR2 SYDVKM. This CDR3 region has 13 residues. This CDR3 reads CASNRAPRDREDF. For the CDR3, the DNA is TGTGCCAGCAATCGCGCCCCCCGGGACAGGGAGGACTTC.

Ten or more counts support this clonotype. The rearrangement links TRBV10-3 to TRBJ1-4; a possible D gene is TRBD1 (5 bases). The germline CDR1 and CDR2 sequences are ENHRY and SYGVKD. This CDR3 has 13 residues. V dropped 3 bases and J dropped 6 bases, with 8 bases sitting between them. The CDR3 here is CAISDEGDEKLFF. In DNA form, the CDR3 reads TGTGCCATCAGTGACGAAGGGGATGAAAAACTGTTTTTT.

This clonotype was seen ten or more times. The V gene is TRBV7-2, the J gene TRBJ2-3; D call uncertain. CDR1 is SGHTA and CDR2 is FQGNSA in the germline V gene. V dropped 1 base and J dropped 5 bases, with 7 bases sitting between them. The CDR3 is made up of 13 amino acids. The CDR3 DNA reads as TGTGCCAGCAGCTTAGTTTTCGGAGATACGCAGTATTTT. This gives the protein CASSLVFGDTQYF.

The CDR3 DNA reads TGCGCCAGCAGCCAAGTCACTAGTTTTTTGGGATTGGATGAGCAGTTCTTC. This gives the protein CASSQVTSFLGLDEQFF. The V and J genes are TRBV4-1 and TRBJ2-1; D may be TRBD2 (5 bases). The V end was cut by 1 base, the J end by 8 bases, with 21 bases between. The CDR3 is 17 amino acids. The germline gives CDR1 MGHRA, CDR2 YSYEKL.

This chain uses TRBV5-1 with TRBJ2-2; TRBD1 agrees at 7 bases. The CDR3 runs to 17 residues. Germline V lookup: CDR1 SGHRS, CDR2 YFSETQ. Trimming took 2 bases from V and 2 from J; bases not matched to a gene: 9. The CDR3 sequence is CASSFLSRGSNTGELFF. The CDR3 nucleotides read TGCGCCAGCAGCTTCCTTTCCAGGGGGTCAAACACCGGGGAGCTGTTTTTT.

The chain combines TRBV10-2 with TRBJ2-7; D may be TRBD2 (5 bases). Germline CDR1 reads WSHSY; CDR2 reads SAAADI. Trimming left V 8 bases short and J 1 base short, with 21 bases between. The CDR3 consists of 16 residues. This CDR3 reads CASRPRGSGVSYEQYF. In DNA form, the CDR3 reads TGCGCCAGCCGACCCCGGGGAAGCGGCGTATCCTACGAGCAGTACTTC.

This clonotype was seen at least ten times. This rearrangement joins TRBV7-2 to TRBJ1-1, with TRBD1 as a possible D gene (5 bases). The CDR3 runs to 14 residues. Germline-derived CDR1 and CDR2 are SGHTA and FQGNSA. The V and J ends lost 8 bases and 1 base respectively, with 14 bases between them. CDR3 in DNA: TGTGCCAGCTCTATTGGGACCAAGAACACTGAAGCTTTCTTT. This sequence encodes CASSIGTKNTEAFF.

In this sample, this clonotype turned up many times. The chain links TRBV7-8 to TRBJ2-7, with D possibly being TRBD2 (5 bases). The CDR3 loop spans 17 amino acids. Germline V gene lookup returns CDR1 SGHVS and CDR2 FQNEAQ. Trimming took 0 bases from V and 0 from J, leaving 15 bases between them. The CDR3 spells CASSLAHVVGSSYEQYF. The DNA of the CDR3 is TGTGCCAGCAGCTTAGCGCACGTTGTGGGGAGCTCCTACGAGCAGTACTTC.